This TCR beta chain was identified in a study of Graves' ophthalmopathy and Graves' hyperthyroidism. Turning to this clonotype: Its antigen is as yet unknown.

V trimming: 1 base; J trimming: 7 bases; junction bases outside the gene matches: 15. The CDR3 runs to 18 residues. Looked up from germline, CDR1 is SGDLS and CDR2 is YYNGEE. Diagnosis used clinical symptoms, serum thyroxine, TRAb, thyroid ultrasound and orbital computed tomography. The study, taken as a whole, reports: Blood shared most expanded thyroid clonotypes above 0.001 frequency.

RNA transcripts were the template, and TCR beta CDR3 regions were amplified from them. An initial RT-PCR round employing HTBI primers preceded a second-round multiplex PCR. TCRdb independently ran MiXCR on the multiplex PCR reads; one entry per CDR3 protein. The sample lists roughly 13,000 distinct CDR3 sequences, 50% seen once, with around 45% in the top ten. This TCR derives from a woman aged 25 to 39 with Graves' ophthalmopathy. The sequenced sample consisted of peripheral blood. V gene TRBV9 combines with J gene TRBJ1-5; 9 bases match TRBD1. CDR3: CASSVSVPYRGPGQPQHF. In DNA, the CDR3 is TGTGCCAGCAGCGTATCGGTCCCTTACAGGGGGCCAGGGCAGCCCCAGCATTTT.